The T cell receptor (beta chain) under discussion was sequenced for a study of T-cell reconstitution after alpha-beta-depleted transplantation in children (TCRdb year 2016). For the wider study: T-cell immune reconstitution after TCRalphabeta/CD19-depleted allogeneic hematopoietic cell transplantation in children was quantitatively tracked in the study by means of TCR repertoire profiling. Study-wide conclusions, independent of this receptor: In some patients, the high TCRbeta diversity seen at day 60 was put down to recipient T cells and intrathymic progenitors that had survived conditioning. The frequencies of hyperexpanded clones fell over the following months, and after one year, T-cell counts and TCRbeta diversity were mostly attributed to newly produced T cells. About two months after transplant, the apparently early recovery of alphabetaT-cell counts reportedly depended on just several hundred clones that had expanded rapidly and came from non-depleted graft cells.

This clonotype was observed a few times. It has no known antigen specificity. Within one base of it there is no much larger clone, and no base qualities were kept. Library prep was done by PCR. Sequenced using an Illumina HiSeq 2500. TCR libraries were prepared with molecular barcoding, using unique molecular identifiers to normalize TCRbeta repertoire quantification. Using fastp trimming at Q25 and MiXCR clonotype assembly, TCRdb reanalyzed the public sequencing data and kept in-frame beta chains. Entries that share a CDR3 protein sequence are merged under the most common genes and DNA. The sample table lists about 980,000 distinct CDR3 sequences, around 30% of them with a count of one. The ten largest clones add up to 25% to 35% of the sample. Trimming accounts for 2 bases at V and 2 bases at J, while the number of junction bases matched to no gene is 7. The CDR3, cysteine through phenylalanine, is 16 amino acids long. This entry keeps only the CDR3 DNA: 48 bases, framed from base 1. The germline V gene sets CDR1 to SQVTM and CDR2 to ANQGSEA.

The sample's treatment or condition label is to be understood as: allogeneic hematopoietic cell transplantation with graft depleted of TCRalphabeta T cells and CD19 B cells. The children who served as transplant recipients had been given grafts of TCRalphabeta/CD19-depleted allogeneic hematopoietic cells. Material: PBMCs, mostly from graft donor cells, obtained 360 days after TCRalphabeta/CD19-depleted stem cell transplant. This clonotype was sampled from a boy under three years old who had a stem cell transplant for SCID, so the T cells may come from the graft donor. The chain is assembled from TRBV29-1 and TRBJ2-3, with TRBD2 identical over 10 junction bases. The DNA sequence is as follows: TGCAGCGTTGAAAAGTTAGCGGGGGGTTCCACAGATACGCAGTATTTT. The resulting protein is CSVEKLAGGSTDTQYF.